This TCR beta chain appears in the sequencing data of a study of OX40 agonist ivuxolimab in advanced cancers. In terms of the full investigation: Ivuxolimab was a fully human IgG2 agonistic monoclonal antibody targeting the costimulatory receptor OX40 (CD134). Intravenous ivuxolimab was administered to patients every 2 weeks at six dose levels: 0.01, 0.1, 0.3, 1.5, 3 and 10 mg/kg. Among the approximately 50 dose-escalation patients, around 19 had hepatocellular carcinoma, about 15 melanoma, 9 renal cell carcinoma and 9 head and neck cancer. A male proportion of around 80% and a mean age of 60 years, ranging from about 20 to 85, were recorded for the dose-escalation cohort. Prior anti-PD-1, anti-PD-L1 or anti-CTLA-4 therapy was permitted, and checkpoint inhibitors had been received by more than 35% of dose-escalation patients. Partial responses occurred in three dose-escalation patients, of whom one had hepatocellular carcinoma and two had cutaneous melanoma. The point of sequencing TCRbeta in the periphery was to test whether ivuxolimab changed TCR sequence diversity and drove clonal T-cell expansion. The paper describes the monotherapy dose-escalation part (N of about 50 patients) of the phase I trial of ivuxolimab. Study-level results and caveats: Antigen specificity was not determined for the clonally expanded peripheral T cells. At doses of 0.1 to 3.0 mg/kg, clonal expansion of both CD4+ and CD8+ blood T cells was observed from baseline to week 6. After ivuxolimab, CD8+ T cells had more expanded clones than CD4+ T cells on average. Low levels of normalized T-cell clonal expansion were also seen in some patients who did not respond. Partial responders in the 0.1-3.0 mg/kg groups had among the lowest normalized peripheral clonal expansion, especially among CD8+ T cells.

Patients with autoimmune disease history or receiving systemic immunosuppression were excluded from the trial. Peripheral blood for TCR sequencing was collected from all dose cohorts at baseline, on cycle 4 day 1, and on cycle 7 day 1. Samples were obtained from an open-label, multicenter, first-in-human phase I dose-escalation trial of ivuxolimab. Adults with locally advanced or metastatic melanoma, renal cell carcinoma, hepatocellular carcinoma or head and neck squamous cell carcinoma were enrolled in the trial. Before TCR sequencing, CD4+ T cells and CD8+ T cells from peripheral blood were sorted into separate populations. In the case of this clone: Its antigen is still unknown. No quality values exist for individual bases; no much larger clone is one base distant.

Genomic DNA was extracted from sorted cells for sequencing of the TCRbeta CDR3 region. The immunoSEQ Assay was used for sequencing of TCRbeta CDR3 regions. TCRdb's version of the immuneACCESS table is confined to in-frame rearrangements and falls short of the full clone set. An unresolved V gene accounts for under half of the shortfall where checked; the remainder is of unknown origin. The sample table lists some 77,000 clones, roughly 91% of them with a count of one. 5.5% to 6.5% of the sample is taken by the ten largest. At the junction V is shortened by 5 bases and J by 7 bases, with 12 bases in between. Via the germline V gene, CDR1 is MNHNS and CDR2 SASEGT. Its CDR3 holds 12 amino acids, cysteine through phenylalanine. Here the CDR3 DNA is all that survives: 36 bases in frame from base 1.

The chain links TRBV6-1 with TRBJ2-7, with the D gene too uncertain to name. The receptor was derived from an adult with an advanced solid tumor such as melanoma, head and neck, liver or kidney cancer. The input for sequencing was CD4+ or CD8+ T cells sorted from blood, taken in a trial of the OX40 agonist ivuxolimab. This receptor has the CDR3 CASSSNRGEQYF. The DNA reads TGTGCCAGCAGTTCCAACAGAGGTGAGCAGTACTTC.